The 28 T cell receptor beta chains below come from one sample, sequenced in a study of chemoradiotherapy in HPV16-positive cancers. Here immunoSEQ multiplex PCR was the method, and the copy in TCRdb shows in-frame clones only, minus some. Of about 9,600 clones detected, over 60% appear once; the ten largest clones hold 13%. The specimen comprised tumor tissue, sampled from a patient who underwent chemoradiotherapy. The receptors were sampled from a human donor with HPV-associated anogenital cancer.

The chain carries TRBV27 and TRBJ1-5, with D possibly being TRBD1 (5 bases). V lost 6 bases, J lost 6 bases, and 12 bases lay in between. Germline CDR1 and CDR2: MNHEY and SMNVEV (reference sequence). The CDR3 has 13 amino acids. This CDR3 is CASSLGRVQPQHF. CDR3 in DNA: TGTGCCAGCAGCCTGGGACGCGTTCAGCCCCAGCATTTT.

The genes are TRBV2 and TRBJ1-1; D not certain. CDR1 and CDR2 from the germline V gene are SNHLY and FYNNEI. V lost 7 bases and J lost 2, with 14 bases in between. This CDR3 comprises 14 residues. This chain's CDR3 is CASTSDHFNTEAFF. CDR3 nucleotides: TGTGCCAGCACTTCGGACCATTTCAACACTGAAGCTTTCTTT.

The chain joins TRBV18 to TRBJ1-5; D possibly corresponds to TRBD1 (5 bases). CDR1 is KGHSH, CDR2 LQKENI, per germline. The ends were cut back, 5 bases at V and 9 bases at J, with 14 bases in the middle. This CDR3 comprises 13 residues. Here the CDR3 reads CASSSQGGGPQHF. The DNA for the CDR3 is TGTGCCAGCTCATCTCAGGGTGGCGGGCCCCAGCATTTT.

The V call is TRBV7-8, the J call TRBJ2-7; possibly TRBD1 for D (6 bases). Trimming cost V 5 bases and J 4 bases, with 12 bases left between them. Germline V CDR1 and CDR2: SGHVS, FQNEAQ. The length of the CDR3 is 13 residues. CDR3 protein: CASSLEGVYEQYF. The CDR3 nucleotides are TGTGCCAGCAGCCTAGAGGGGGTTTACGAGCAGTACTTC.

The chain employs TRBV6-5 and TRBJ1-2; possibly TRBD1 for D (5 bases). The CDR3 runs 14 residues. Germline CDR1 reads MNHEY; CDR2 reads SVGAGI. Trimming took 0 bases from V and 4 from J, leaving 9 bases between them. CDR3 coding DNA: TGTGCCAGCAGTTACTCGGGGGGGATCTATGGCTACACCTTC. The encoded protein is CASSYSGGIYGYTF.

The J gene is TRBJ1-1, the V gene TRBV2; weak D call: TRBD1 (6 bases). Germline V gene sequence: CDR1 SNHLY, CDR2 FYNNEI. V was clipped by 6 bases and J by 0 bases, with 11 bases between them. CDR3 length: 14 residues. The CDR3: CASRYRAMNTEAFF. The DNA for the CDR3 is TGTGCCAGCAGATACAGGGCTATGAACACTGAAGCTTTCTTT.

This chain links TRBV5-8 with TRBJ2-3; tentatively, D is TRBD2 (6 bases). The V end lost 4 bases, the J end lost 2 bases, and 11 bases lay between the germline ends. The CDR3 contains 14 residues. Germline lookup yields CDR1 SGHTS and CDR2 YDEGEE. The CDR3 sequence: CASSLGTFTDTQYF. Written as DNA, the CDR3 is TGTGCCAGCAGCCTGGGGACTTTCACAGATACGCAGTATTTT.

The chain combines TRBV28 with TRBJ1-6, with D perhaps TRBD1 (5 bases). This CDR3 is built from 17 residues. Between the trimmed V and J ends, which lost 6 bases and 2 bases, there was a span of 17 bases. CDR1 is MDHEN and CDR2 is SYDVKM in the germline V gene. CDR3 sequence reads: CASSADGGVAYNSPLHF. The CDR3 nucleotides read TGTGCCAGCAGCGCGGATGGGGGGGTCGCCTATAATTCACCCCTCCACTTT.

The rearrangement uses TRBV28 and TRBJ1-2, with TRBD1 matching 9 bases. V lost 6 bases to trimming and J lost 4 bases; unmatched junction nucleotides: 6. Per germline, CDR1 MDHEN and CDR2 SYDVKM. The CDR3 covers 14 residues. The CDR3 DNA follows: TGTGCCAGCAGACGCACGGGACAGGGCTATGGCTACACCTTC. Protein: CASRRTGQGYGYTF.

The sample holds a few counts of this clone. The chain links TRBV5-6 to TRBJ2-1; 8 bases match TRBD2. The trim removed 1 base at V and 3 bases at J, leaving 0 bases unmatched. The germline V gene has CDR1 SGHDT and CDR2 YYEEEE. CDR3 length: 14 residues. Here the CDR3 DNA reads TGTGCCAGCAGCTTGACTAGCGGCTACAATGAGCAGTTCTTC. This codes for CASSLTSGYNEQFF.

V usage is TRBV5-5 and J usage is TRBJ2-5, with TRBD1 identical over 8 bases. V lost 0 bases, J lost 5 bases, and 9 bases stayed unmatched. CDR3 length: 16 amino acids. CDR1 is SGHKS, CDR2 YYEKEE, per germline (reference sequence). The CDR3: CASSLARTGIGETQYF. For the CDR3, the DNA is TGTGCCAGCAGCTTGGCCCGGACAGGGATAGGGGAGACCCAGTACTTC.

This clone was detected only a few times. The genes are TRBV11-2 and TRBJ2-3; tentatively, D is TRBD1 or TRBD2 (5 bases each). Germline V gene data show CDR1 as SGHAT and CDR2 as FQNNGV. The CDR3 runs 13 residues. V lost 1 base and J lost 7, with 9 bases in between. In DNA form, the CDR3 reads TGTGCCAGCAGCTTAGCTGGGGGAAATACGCAGTATTTT. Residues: CASSLAGGNTQYF.

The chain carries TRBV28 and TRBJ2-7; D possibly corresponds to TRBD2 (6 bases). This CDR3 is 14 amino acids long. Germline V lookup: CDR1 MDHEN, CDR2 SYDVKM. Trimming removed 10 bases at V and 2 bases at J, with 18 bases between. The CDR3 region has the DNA TGTGCCATCCGGGCGGGTGGGGGGACCTACGAGCAGTACTTC. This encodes CAIRAGGGTYEQYF.

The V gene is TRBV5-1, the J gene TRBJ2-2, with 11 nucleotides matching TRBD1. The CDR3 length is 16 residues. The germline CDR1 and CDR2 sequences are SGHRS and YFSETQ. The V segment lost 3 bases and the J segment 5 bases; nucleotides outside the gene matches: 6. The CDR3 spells CASSWTGGVGTGELFF. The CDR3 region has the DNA TGCGCCAGCAGCTGGACAGGGGGCGTTGGGACCGGGGAGCTGTTTTTT.

CDR3 sequence reads: CASSQSFGGGTEAFF. The CDR3 nucleotides read TGTGCCAGCAGCCAAAGTTTCGGGGGGGGGACTGAAGCTTTCTTT. This chain connects TRBV4-2 to TRBJ1-1; D perhaps matches TRBD1 (5 bases). V was trimmed by 2 bases and J by 5 bases, leaving 15 bases between them. CDR3 length: 15 residues. CDR1 LGHNA and CDR2 YNFKEQ come from the germline V gene.

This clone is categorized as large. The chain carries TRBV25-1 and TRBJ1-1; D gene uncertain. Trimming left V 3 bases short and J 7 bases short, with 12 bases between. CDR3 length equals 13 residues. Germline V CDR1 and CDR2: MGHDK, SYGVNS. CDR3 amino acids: CASSEAEFGEAFF. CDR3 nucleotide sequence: TGTGCCAGCAGTGAGGCGGAATTTGGTGAAGCTTTCTTT.

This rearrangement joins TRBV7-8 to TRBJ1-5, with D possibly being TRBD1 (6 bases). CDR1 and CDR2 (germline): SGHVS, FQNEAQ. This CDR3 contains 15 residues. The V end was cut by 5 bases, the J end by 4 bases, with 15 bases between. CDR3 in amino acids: CASSPLRGENQPQHF. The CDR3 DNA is TGTGCCAGCAGCCCTCTGAGGGGGGAAAATCAGCCCCAGCATTTT.

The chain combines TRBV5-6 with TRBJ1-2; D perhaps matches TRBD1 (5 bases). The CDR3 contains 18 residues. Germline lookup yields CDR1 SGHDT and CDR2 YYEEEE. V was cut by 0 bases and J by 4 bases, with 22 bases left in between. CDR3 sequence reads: CASSLAPGWRAGVYGYTF. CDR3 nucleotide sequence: TGTGCCAGCAGCTTGGCGCCAGGGTGGAGGGCTGGTGTCTATGGCTACACCTTC.

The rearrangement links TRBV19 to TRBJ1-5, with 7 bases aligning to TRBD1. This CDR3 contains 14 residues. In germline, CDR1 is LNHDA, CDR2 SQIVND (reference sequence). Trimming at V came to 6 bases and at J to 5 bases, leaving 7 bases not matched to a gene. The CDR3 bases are TGTGCCAGTAGCCCGGGACAGAGATATCAGCCCCAGCATTTT. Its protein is CASSPGQRYQPQHF.

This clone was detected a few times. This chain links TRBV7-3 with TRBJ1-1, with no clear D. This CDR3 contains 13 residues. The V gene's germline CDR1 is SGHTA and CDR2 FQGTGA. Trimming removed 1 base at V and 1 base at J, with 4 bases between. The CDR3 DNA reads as TGTGCCAGCAGCTTAAACGGGAACACTGAAGCTTTCTTT. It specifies CASSLNGNTEAFF.

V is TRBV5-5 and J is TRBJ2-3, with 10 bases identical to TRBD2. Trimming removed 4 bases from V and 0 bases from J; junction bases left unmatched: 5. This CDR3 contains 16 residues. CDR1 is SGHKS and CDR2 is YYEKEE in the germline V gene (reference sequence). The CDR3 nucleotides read TGTGCCAGCAGCGGAAGACTAGCGGGCAGCACAGATACGCAGTATTTT. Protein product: CASSGRLAGSTDTQYF.

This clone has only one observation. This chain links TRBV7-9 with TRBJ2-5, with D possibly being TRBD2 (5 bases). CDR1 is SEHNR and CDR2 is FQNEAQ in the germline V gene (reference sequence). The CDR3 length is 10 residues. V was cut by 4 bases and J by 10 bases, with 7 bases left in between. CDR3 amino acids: CASSSGSQYF. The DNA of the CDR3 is TGTGCCAGCAGCTCGGGGAGCCAGTACTTC.

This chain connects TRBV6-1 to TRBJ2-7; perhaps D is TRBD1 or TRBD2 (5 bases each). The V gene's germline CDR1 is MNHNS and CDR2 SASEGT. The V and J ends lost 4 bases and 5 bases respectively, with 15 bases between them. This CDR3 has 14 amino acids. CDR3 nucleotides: TGTGCCAGCAGTGGCACTCTAGAGGGGAACGAGCAGTACTTC. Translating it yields CASSGTLEGNEQYF.

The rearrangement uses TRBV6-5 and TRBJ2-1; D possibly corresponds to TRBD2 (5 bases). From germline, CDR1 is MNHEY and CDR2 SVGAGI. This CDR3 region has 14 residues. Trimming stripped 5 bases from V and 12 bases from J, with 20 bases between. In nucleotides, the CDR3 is TGTGCCAGCAGTAGTAGAAATATCGGCGAGGGGCAGTTCTTC. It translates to CASSSRNIGEGQFF.

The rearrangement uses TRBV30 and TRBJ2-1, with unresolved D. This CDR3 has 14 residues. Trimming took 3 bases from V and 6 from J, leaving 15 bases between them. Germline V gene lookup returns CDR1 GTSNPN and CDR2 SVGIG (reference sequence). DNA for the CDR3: TGTGCCTGGAGGCCGGCTAGACTGGCCAATGAGCAGTTCTTC. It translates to CAWRPARLANEQFF.

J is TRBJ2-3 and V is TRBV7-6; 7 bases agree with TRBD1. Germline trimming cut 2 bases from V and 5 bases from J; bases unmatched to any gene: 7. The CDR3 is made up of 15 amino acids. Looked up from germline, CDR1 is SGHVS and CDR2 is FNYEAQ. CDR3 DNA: TGTGCCAGCAGCTTATCCGCTCAGGGGGAAGATACGCAGTATTTT. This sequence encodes CASSLSAQGEDTQYF.

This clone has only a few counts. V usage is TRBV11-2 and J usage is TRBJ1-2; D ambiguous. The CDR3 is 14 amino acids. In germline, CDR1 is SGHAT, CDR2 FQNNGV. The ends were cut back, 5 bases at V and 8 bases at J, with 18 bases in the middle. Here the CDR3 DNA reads TGTGCCAGCAGCGTAGCCGGTGGGTTAGGAGGCTACACCTTC. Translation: CASSVAGGLGGYTF.

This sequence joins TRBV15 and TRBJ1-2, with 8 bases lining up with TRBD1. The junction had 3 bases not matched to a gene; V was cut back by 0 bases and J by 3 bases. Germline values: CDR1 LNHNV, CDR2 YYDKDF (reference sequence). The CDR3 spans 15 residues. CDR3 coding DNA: TGTGCCACCAGCAGAGAGACAGGGGCGGACTATGGCTACACCTTC. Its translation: CATSRETGADYGYTF.